The 11 T cell receptor beta chains in this list originate from one sample, sequenced in a study of blood T cell repertoires in COVID-19. The table came from immunoSEQ multiplex PCR; TCRdb's copy has only in-frame clones and leaves some out. The table records some 130,000 clones, 80% to 90% of them present only once. What was sequenced was peripheral blood. These receptors originate from a man aged 50-59 years with active COVID-19.

The chain joins TRBV13 to TRBJ1-2; TRBD1 matches at 11 bases. The CDR3 has 17 amino acids. V gave up 2 bases and J gave up 2 bases; unmatched junction bases: 7. In germline, CDR1 is PRHDT, CDR2 FYEKMQ (reference sequence). The CDR3 protein is CASSLLGQGARNYGYTF. The CDR3 coding sequence is TGTGCCAGCAGCTTACTCGGACAGGGGGCGCGAAACTATGGCTACACCTTC. Full variable domain (remainder filled in from reference TRBV13 and TRBJ1-2): AAGVIQSPRHLIKEKRETATLKCYPIPRHDTVYWYQQGPGQDPQFLISFYEKMQSDKGSIPDRFSAQQFSDYHSELNMSSLELGDSALYFCASSLLGQGARNYGYTFGSGTRLTVV.

This chain connects TRBV12-3 or TRBV12-4 to TRBJ1-1; 9 bases fit TRBD1. J gave up 7 bases and V 1 base, and 1 base lay outside the gene matches. This CDR3 is 13 amino acids long. CDR3 bases: TGTGCCAGCAGTTTAGAGACAGGGGGTGAAGCTTTCTTT. Translating gives CASSLETGGEAFF.

The chain combines TRBV5-6 with TRBJ2-5; D unclear. The germline CDR1 and CDR2 sequences are SGHDT and YYEEEE. CDR3 length: 12 residues. V shed 4 bases and J shed 2 bases, with 6 bases lying between them. The CDR3 sequence is CASSTNQETQYF. CDR3 sequence (DNA): TGTGCCAGCAGCACTAATCAAGAGACCCAGTACTTC.

The chain recombines TRBV5-4 with TRBJ2-5; D is unclear. CDR3 length: 13 amino acids. Germline lookup yields CDR1 SGHNT and CDR2 YYREEE (reference sequence). V was cut by 5 bases and J by 5 bases, with 13 bases left in between. The CDR3 loop reads CASSLEPRETQYF. CDR3 nucleotides: TGTGCCAGCAGTTTAGAACCTCGGGAGACCCAGTACTTC.

The chain uses TRBV27 and TRBJ2-3; D perhaps matches TRBD1 (6 bases). Germline values: CDR1 MNHEY, CDR2 SMNVEV (reference sequence). Trimming took 5 bases from V and 3 from J, leaving 12 bases between them. The CDR3 spans 14 residues. This CDR3 reads CASSPGQMTDTQYF. DNA of the CDR3: TGTGCCAGCAGTCCAGGACAGATGACAGATACGCAGTATTTT.

This clone was seen only once. The CDR3 region has the DNA TGTGCCGTCAAGTTAGGGGGGGCTTATGGCTACACCTTC. Translation: CAVKLGGAYGYTF. The rearrangement joins TRBV28 to TRBJ1-2; D may be TRBD1 (6 bases). The CDR3 sequence is 13 residues long. Germline V gives CDR1 MDHEN, CDR2 SYDVKM. Trimming stripped 11 bases from V and 5 bases from J, with 18 bases between.

The V gene is TRBV2, the J gene TRBJ1-6, with a weak D call TRBD1 (5 bases). This CDR3 is built from 13 residues. CDR1 SNHLY and CDR2 FYNNEI come from the germline V gene. The V and J ends lost 6 bases and 7 bases respectively, with 10 bases between them. CDR3 region: CASRGLLNSPLHF. The CDR3 DNA is TGTGCCAGCAGGGGGCTACTCAATTCACCCCTCCACTTT.

This sequence joins TRBV3-1 (or the pseudogene TRBV3-2) and TRBJ2-1, with 8 bases that match TRBD1. Per the germline V gene, CDR1 is LGHDT and CDR2 is YNNKEL (reference sequence). The ends lost 5 bases at V and 6 bases at J; junction bases unmatched: 15. This CDR3 spans 17 amino acids. The CDR3 region is CASSIKSVGTGPNEQFF. The CDR3 region has the DNA TGTGCCAGCAGCATCAAAAGCGTGGGGACAGGACCCAATGAGCAGTTCTTC.

The gene calls are TRBV13 and TRBJ2-3; D remains unclear. The V end was cut by 4 bases, the J end by 4 bases, with 12 bases between. The CDR3 has 14 residues. Germline V CDR1 and CDR2: PRHDT, FYEKMQ (reference sequence). CDR3 loop: CASSSLASADTQYF. The CDR3, as DNA: TGTGCCAGCAGCTCCCTCGCCAGTGCAGATACGCAGTATTTT.

This clone came up once. The V call is TRBV18, the J call TRBJ1-1; D might be TRBD1 (6 bases). V was clipped by 6 bases and J by 8 bases, with 16 bases between them. Germline V gene lookup returns CDR1 KGHSH and CDR2 LQKENI. The CDR3 runs to 13 residues. CDR3 amino acids: CASSAGVAEEAFF. Written as DNA, the CDR3 is TGTGCCAGCTCGGCAGGGGTCGCGGAGGAAGCTTTCTTT. The variable domain in full, with the rest retrieved from reference TRBV18 and TRBJ1-1, is NAGVMQNPRHLVRRRGQEARLRCSPMKGHSHVYWYRQLPEEGLKFMVYLQKENIIDESGMPKERFSAEFPKEGPSILRIQQVVRGDSAAYFCASSAGVAEEAFFGQGTRLTVV.

The chain has TRBV5-6 and TRBJ2-1; the match to TRBD2 covers 10 bases. The ends lost 3 bases at V and 9 bases at J; junction bases unmatched: 9. The germline gives CDR1 SGHDT, CDR2 YYEEEE. This CDR3 is 15 amino acids long. CDR3 coding DNA: TGTGCCAGCAGCTCACTAGCGGGGAATAGTGTTGAGCAGTTCTTC. It encodes CASSSLAGNSVEQFF.